Shown below are 25 T cell receptor beta chains from a single sample sequenced in a study of T cell responses to AZD1222 COVID-19 vaccine. Generated by immunoSEQ multiplex PCR, the TCRdb table keeps only in-frame clones and is missing some. The sample gives 95,000 to 100,000 clones, just over 90% of which show up once; approximately 9% is in the top ten. The sequences come from peripheral blood, collected 28 days after the second AZD1222 dose. The receptors come from an adult who received the AZD1222 COVID-19 vaccine.

The chain combines TRBV24-1 with TRBJ2-7; unclear D gene. With 1 base removed from V and 6 bases from J, the gap between germline ends came to 9 bases. Germline-derived CDR1 and CDR2 are KGHDR and SFDVKD. This CDR3 is 13 amino acids long. CDR3 protein: CATSDFSRAEQYF. DNA for the CDR3: TGTGCCACCAGTGATTTCTCCCGGGCCGAGCAGTACTTC.

The rearrangement links TRBV15 to TRBJ2-1; 10 bases agree with TRBD2. The CDR3 runs 18 residues. Germline CDR1 is LNHNV and CDR2 is YYDKDF (reference sequence). V shed 0 bases and J 8 bases; nucleotides not matched to a gene: 13. CDR3 loop: CATSRDSAGPSGSYEQFF. In DNA, the CDR3 is TGTGCCACCAGCAGAGATTCCGCCGGCCCTAGCGGGAGCTATGAGCAGTTCTTC.

The V gene is TRBV24-1, the J gene TRBJ2-1; 14 nucleotides align to TRBD2. Germline CDR1 KGHDR, CDR2 SFDVKD. This CDR3 contains 16 residues. V lost 5 bases, J lost 7 bases, and 6 bases stayed unmatched. DNA for the CDR3: TGTGCCACCAGTGCCCCTGGGACTAGCGGGAGTAATGAGCAGTTCTTC. Translated: CATSAPGTSGSNEQFF.

As to this clone: This sample includes further DNA sequences coding for the same CDR3. V gene TRBV5-1 combines with J gene TRBJ1-1; D not certain. V was cut by 2 bases and J by 0 bases, with 5 bases left in between. The CDR3 sequence is 13 residues long. Germline CDR1 and CDR2: SGHRS and YFSETQ. The chain's CDR3 is CASSLGMNTEAFF. In nucleotides, the CDR3 is TGCGCCAGCAGCTTAGGGATGAACACTGAAGCTTTCTTT.

The V call is TRBV4-1, the J call TRBJ1-6; 10 positions match TRBD1. The ends lost 1 base at V and 6 bases at J; junction bases unmatched: 3. The CDR3 covers 16 residues. Germline V gives CDR1 MGHRA, CDR2 YSYEKL. This chain's CDR3 is CASSQARTGGNSPLHF. In DNA form, the CDR3 reads TGCGCCAGCAGCCAAGCCAGGACAGGGGGTAATTCACCCCTCCACTTT.

The chain links TRBV27 to TRBJ2-1; 7 bases map to TRBD1. The V gene's germline CDR1 is MNHEY and CDR2 SMNVEV (reference sequence). The trim removed 6 bases at V and 0 bases at J, leaving 11 bases unmatched. There are 17 residues in the CDR3. CDR3 in amino acids: CASSLRQGLSSYNEQFF. DNA of the CDR3: TGTGCCAGCAGCCTACGACAGGGCCTAAGCTCCTACAATGAGCAGTTCTTC.

The chain is built from TRBV7-2 and TRBJ1-1; no clear D. Trimming removed 2 bases at V and 1 base at J, with 8 bases between. The CDR3 totals 14 residues. CDR1 is SGHTA and CDR2 is FQGNSA in the germline V gene. The CDR3 loop is CASSLKGGNTEAFF. For the CDR3, the DNA is TGTGCCAGCAGCTTAAAGGGTGGGAACACTGAAGCTTTCTTT.

The chain recombines TRBV6-5 with TRBJ2-6; perhaps TRBD1 as D (5 bases). The CDR3 covers 15 residues. In germline, CDR1 is MNHEY, CDR2 SVGAGI. The V end was cut by 0 bases, the J end by 3 bases, with 6 bases between. This chain's CDR3 is CASSYSGVGANVLTF. CDR3 in DNA: TGTGCCAGCAGTTACTCAGGGGTTGGGGCCAACGTCCTGACTTTC.

The V and J genes are TRBV18 and TRBJ2-3; TRBD2 matches at 11 bases. This CDR3 is 14 amino acids long. With 3 bases clipped from V and 6 bases from J, the junction kept 2 bases outside the gene matches. Germline values: CDR1 KGHSH, CDR2 LQKENI. Written as DNA, the CDR3 is TGTGCCAGCTCACCGACTAGCGGGATGGATACGCAGTATTTT. Translating gives CASSPTSGMDTQYF.

The chain combines TRBV3-1 (or the pseudogene TRBV3-2) with TRBJ1-1; D perhaps matches TRBD1 (5 bases). Germline V CDR1 and CDR2: LGHDT, YNNKEL (reference sequence). This CDR3 is built from 13 residues. Deletions cut 0 bases from V and 7 bases from J, with 9 bases between. The DNA for the CDR3 is TGTGCCAGCAGCCAAGACTTGAGGGGTGAAGCTTTCTTT. It yields the protein CASSQDLRGEAFF.

The genes are TRBV7-6 and TRBJ2-1, with 8 bases lining up with TRBD2. The germline V gene encodes CDR1 SGHVS and CDR2 FNYEAQ. The CDR3 runs to 15 residues. V lost 6 bases to trimming and J lost 4 bases; unmatched junction nucleotides: 8. CDR3 amino acids: CASRSGSPRYNEQFF. CDR3 nucleotide sequence: TGTGCCAGCAGGAGCGGGAGTCCCCGATACAATGAGCAGTTCTTC.

The V gene is TRBV6-1, the J gene TRBJ2-2; 8 nucleotides match TRBD1. CDR3 length: 14 amino acids. In germline, CDR1 is MNHNS, CDR2 SASEGT. V gave up 3 bases and J gave up 6 bases; unmatched junction bases: 3. This CDR3 reads CASSERTGSGELFF. Written as DNA, the CDR3 is TGTGCCAGCAGTGAGCGGACAGGGTCCGGGGAGCTGTTTTTT.

The chain joins TRBV28 to TRBJ2-7, with D hard to call. Trimming removed 1 base from V and 6 bases from J, with 7 bases in between. The CDR3 extends over 12 amino acids. Germline V CDR1 and CDR2: MDHEN, SYDVKM. Written as DNA, the CDR3 is TGTGCCAGCAGTTTATTACCCGGCGAGCAGTACTTC. It specifies CASSLLPGEQYF.

The V and J genes are TRBV6-5 and TRBJ2-3, with TRBD1 identical over 7 bases. V gave up 6 bases and J gave up 4 bases; unmatched junction bases: 7. The CDR3 is made up of 14 amino acids. Looked up from germline, CDR1 is MNHEY and CDR2 is SVGAGI. The CDR3: CASSRQGRADTQYF. The DNA for the CDR3 is TGTGCCAGCAGCCGACAGGGTCGGGCAGATACGCAGTATTTT.

This chain uses TRBV6-1 with TRBJ1-4; D is unclear. V shed 0 bases and J shed 5 bases, with 13 bases lying between them. Germline V lookup: CDR1 MNHNS, CDR2 SASEGT. The CDR3 totals 16 residues. The CDR3 DNA reads as TGTGCCAGCAGTGAAGCTCTGGGCAGGCCCAATGAAAAACTGTTTTTT. This codes for CASSEALGRPNEKLFF.

The genes are TRBV7-9 and TRBJ1-1; 8 bases align to TRBD1. J lost 5 bases, V lost 4 bases, and 3 bases had no gene match. CDR1 is SEHNR, CDR2 FQNEAQ, per germline (reference sequence). The CDR3 covers 13 residues. The CDR3 region is CASSSGGWTEAFF. The CDR3 DNA is TGTGCCAGCAGCTCAGGGGGCTGGACTGAAGCTTTCTTT.

The rearrangement joins TRBV6-1 to TRBJ2-7, with D possibly TRBD1 on 6 matching bases. From germline, CDR1 is MNHNS and CDR2 SASEGT. This CDR3 is 15 amino acids long. V was shortened by 2 bases and J by 2 bases, with 13 bases between the two germline ends. DNA for the CDR3: TGTGCCAGCAGTGAACCGCCCTCAGGGGCCTACGAGCAGTACTTC. This encodes CASSEPPSGAYEQYF.

The rearrangement links TRBV7-9 to TRBJ1-4; D not certain. CDR1 SEHNR and CDR2 FQNEAQ come from the germline V gene (reference sequence). Trimming pared 4 bases from V and 4 bases from J, leaving 10 bases between. The CDR3 runs 14 residues. The CDR3 spells CASSSRGLNEKLFF. The CDR3 region has the DNA TGTGCCAGCAGCTCCAGAGGGCTTAATGAAAAACTGTTTTTT.

This clone was counted once. This sequence joins TRBV19 and TRBJ2-1; D unclear. V lost 0 bases to trimming and J lost 2 bases, with 8 bases between them. Germline assignment: CDR1 LNHDA and CDR2 SQIVND (reference sequence). CDR3 length equals 15 residues. CDR3 region: CASSIEQQPYNEQFF. Here the CDR3 DNA reads TGTGCCAGTAGTATAGAACAACAGCCCTACAATGAGCAGTTCTTC.

This rearrangement joins TRBV7-3 to TRBJ2-2; 14 nucleotides align to TRBD2. Germline lookup yields CDR1 SGHTA and CDR2 FQGTGA. The ends lost 1 base at V and 5 bases at J; junction bases unmatched: 21. The CDR3 runs to 23 residues. The CDR3 region has the DNA TGTGCCAGCAGCTTAATTTATTTTAGGACTAGCGGGAGGATCCGTATGTATACCGGGGAGCTGTTTTTT. Amino acid sequence: CASSLIYFRTSGRIRMYTGELFF.

V and J are TRBV6-2 or TRBV6-3 and TRBJ2-1; D gene ambiguous. CDR1 MNHEY and CDR2 SVGEGT come from the germline V gene. This CDR3 has 13 residues. Trimming cost V 4 bases and J 2 bases, with 6 bases left between them. As DNA, the CDR3 is TGTGCCAGCAGTTCGGTCACCTACAATGAGCAGTTCTTC. It encodes CASSSVTYNEQFF.

V is TRBV30 and J is TRBJ1-2, with D possibly TRBD1 on 5 matching bases. The CDR3 totals 11 residues. The V and J ends lost 0 bases and 8 bases respectively, with 7 bases between them. Germline CDR1 reads GTSNPN; CDR2 reads SVGIG (reference sequence). CDR3 protein: CAWSVGTGYTF. CDR3 DNA sequence: TGTGCCTGGAGTGTAGGGACCGGCTACACCTTC.

This chain links TRBV10-3 with TRBJ1-1, with D unresolved. CDR1 is ENHRY and CDR2 is SYGVKD in the germline V gene. Trimming left V 3 bases short and J 5 bases short, with 16 bases between. There are 15 residues in the CDR3. CDR3 in amino acids: CAISDKHNLWTEAFF. The CDR3 DNA reads as TGTGCCATCAGTGATAAACACAACCTTTGGACTGAAGCTTTCTTT.

The chain joins TRBV27 to TRBJ2-7, with 7 bases aligning to TRBD1. Germline V CDR1 and CDR2: MNHEY, SMNVEV (reference sequence). The CDR3 has 15 amino acids. With 5 bases clipped from V and 3 bases from J, the junction kept 10 bases outside the gene matches. CDR3 bases: TGTGCCAGCAGTCCCGTCGTGTCAGGGGGCTACGAGCAGTACTTC. Protein: CASSPVVSGGYEQYF.

This sequence joins TRBV6-1 and TRBJ1-1; D uncertain. CDR1 is MNHNS, CDR2 SASEGT, per germline. V shed 0 bases and J shed 1 base, with 12 bases lying between them. The CDR3 is 16 residues long. CDR3 residues: CASSEARVYSNTEAFF. CDR3 bases: TGTGCCAGCAGTGAAGCGCGGGTCTACTCGAACACTGAAGCTTTCTTT.